The 26 T cell receptor beta chains reported below all come from one sample, sequenced in a study of STAT5B mutations in CD4+ large granular lymphocyte leukemia. Only in-frame clones appear in the TCRdb table, and some are missing; sequencing was by immunoSEQ multiplex PCR. The repertoire has about 31,000 clones, 65% to 75% of them found once; the top ten carry 0.8% to 1.2%. Sequencing was performed on CD4+ T cells from blood buffy coats. The receptors derive from a human donor in good health.

The chain has TRBV20-1 and TRBJ2-7; no clear D. Trimming removed 0 bases at V and 5 bases at J, with 5 bases between. Germline V gives CDR1 DFQATT, CDR2 SNEGSKA (reference sequence). The CDR3 runs 11 residues. The CDR3 loop reads CSAREGNEQYF. DNA for the CDR3: TGCAGTGCTAGAGAGGGGAACGAGCAGTACTTC.

The rearrangement links TRBV28 to TRBJ1-2; D uncertain. Trimming stripped 6 bases from V and 8 bases from J, with 19 bases between. CDR3 length: 14 residues. CDR1 MDHEN and CDR2 SYDVKM come from the germline V gene. CDR3 amino acids: CASSSAPSLRGYTF. In DNA form, the CDR3 reads TGTGCCAGCAGCTCAGCCCCGTCCCTTCGGGGCTACACCTTC.

This rearrangement joins TRBV15 to TRBJ1-6; D is unclear. The length of the CDR3 is 16 residues. The germline V gene has CDR1 LNHNV and CDR2 YYDKDF (reference sequence). V was pared by 2 bases and J by 5 bases, with 13 bases between. CDR3 nucleotide sequence: TGTGCCACCAGCAGATACCCCGACTTCAATAATTCACCCCTCCACTTT. Translated: CATSRYPDFNNSPLHF.

The J gene is TRBJ2-5, the V gene TRBV11-3; TRBD2 agrees at 7 bases. The CDR3 sequence is 15 residues long. After removal of 1 base from V and 5 bases from J, the junction contained 7 bases not matched to a gene. CDR1 SGHNT and CDR2 YENEEA come from the germline V gene. DNA for the CDR3: TGTGCCAGCAGCTTAGGGCGGGAGCGGTGGGAGACCCAGTACTTC. Its protein product is CASSLGRERWETQYF.

The genes are TRBV6-5 and TRBJ2-7; 8 bases line up with TRBD1. The germline V gene has CDR1 MNHEY and CDR2 SVGAGI. The CDR3 has 14 residues. With V trimmed by 6 bases and J by 6 bases, 10 bases remained unmatched. The CDR3 coding sequence is TGTGCCAGCAGGCGCGCGGCAGGGGGCGCCGAGCAGTACTTC. The encoded protein is CASRRAAGGAEQYF.

This sequence joins TRBV27 and TRBJ1-1; tentatively, D is TRBD1 (5 bases). Germline V gene sequence: CDR1 MNHEY, CDR2 SMNVEV (reference sequence). The CDR3 length is 20 residues. Deletions cut 2 bases from V and 1 base from J, with 26 bases between. This CDR3 is CASSLIRPPKDKGGNTEAFF. CDR3 coding DNA: TGTGCCAGCAGTTTAATACGGCCGCCGAAGGACAAAGGTGGGAACACTGAAGCTTTCTTT.

The V call is TRBV30, the J call TRBJ2-1; D gene ambiguous. The length of the CDR3 is 14 residues. The V end was cut by 8 bases, the J end by 0 bases, with 14 bases between. The V gene's germline CDR1 is GTSNPN and CDR2 SVGIG (reference sequence). CDR3 region: CARLSQSSYNEQFF. The CDR3 DNA is TGTGCCCGATTGAGTCAAAGCTCCTACAATGAGCAGTTCTTC.

A single count supports this clone. The chain combines TRBV5-6 with TRBJ1-2; D gene unclear. Deletions cut 0 bases from V and 10 bases from J, with 7 bases between. Germline V gene lookup returns CDR1 SGHDT and CDR2 YYEEEE. This CDR3 spans 11 amino acids. DNA for the CDR3: TGTGCCAGCAGCTTGGTGGGGTTCTACACCTTC. Translating it yields CASSLVGFYTF.

The rearrangement uses TRBV11-3 and TRBJ1-2; D perhaps matches TRBD1 (6 bases). The CDR3 has 15 amino acids. The V gene lost 5 bases and the J gene lost 1 base, with 14 bases spanning the gap. Germline values: CDR1 SGHNT, CDR2 YENEEA. The CDR3, as DNA: TGTGCCAGCAGCCATTCAGGGGCATTTAACTATGGCTACACCTTC. Protein sequence: CASSHSGAFNYGYTF.

V is TRBV5-1 and J is TRBJ1-1; D is uncertain. From germline, CDR1 is SGHRS and CDR2 YFSETQ. The CDR3 spans 11 residues. Trimming removed 5 bases from V and 1 base from J, with 3 bases in between. In DNA, the CDR3 is TGCGCCAGCAGGCGGAACACTGAAGCTTTCTTT. Its translation is CASRRNTEAFF.

This sequence joins TRBV7-2 and TRBJ2-3; 10 nucleotides agree with TRBD2. V was clipped by 7 bases and J by 2 bases; unmatched bases: 6. The length of the CDR3 is 15 residues. Germline lookup yields CDR1 SGHTA and CDR2 FQGNSA. The CDR3 DNA sequence: TGTGCCAGCACCCCCAGCGGGAGGGTCACAGATACGCAGTATTTT. The encoded protein is CASTPSGRVTDTQYF.

The gene calls are TRBV7-2 and TRBJ2-2; TRBD1 might be the D (5 bases). The germline V gene has CDR1 SGHTA and CDR2 FQGNSA. This CDR3 has 14 amino acids. V was shortened by 5 bases and J by 1 base, with 8 bases between the two germline ends. Here the CDR3 DNA reads TGTGCCAGCAGCCCCGACAGGAACACCGGGGAGCTGTTTTTT. Translated, it gives CASSPDRNTGELFF.

This clone was recorded once. This rearrangement joins TRBV4-1 to TRBJ2-4; tentative D call: TRBD2 (7 bases). There are 15 residues in the CDR3. The germline V and J ends were trimmed by 4 bases and 8 bases, with 18 bases remaining between them. Looked up from germline, CDR1 is MGHRA and CDR2 is YSYEKL. In DNA form, the CDR3 reads TGCGCCAGCAGCCTAAGTCCACGGGGGGCTGACATTCAGTACTTC. Protein product: CASSLSPRGADIQYF.

The rearrangement uses TRBV4-1 and TRBJ2-1; D is perhaps TRBD1 or TRBD2 (5 bases each). This CDR3 has 16 amino acids. Germline-derived CDR1 and CDR2 are MGHRA and YSYEKL. The ends were cut back, 4 bases at V and 8 bases at J, with 21 bases in the middle. The CDR3 sequence: CASSRFGTSLRDEQFF. CDR3 in DNA: TGCGCCAGCAGCCGTTTCGGGACCAGCCTACGGGATGAGCAGTTCTTC.

The chain uses TRBV10-1 and TRBJ1-2; a weak D match, TRBD1 (5 bases). The CDR3 loop spans 13 amino acids. CDR1 and CDR2 (germline): WNHNN, SYGVQD (reference sequence). V was cut by 4 bases and J by 7 bases, with 13 bases left in between. This chain's CDR3 is CASSGGASLGYTF. CDR3 nucleotides: TGCGCCAGCAGTGGAGGGGCCTCTCTTGGCTACACCTTC.

The chain has TRBV11-2 and TRBJ1-2; no firm D call. Trimming cost V 3 bases and J 8 bases, with 7 bases left between them. The CDR3 has 11 amino acids. CDR1 is SGHAT and CDR2 is FQNNGV in the germline V gene. This CDR3 reads CASSFIGGYTF. Written as DNA, the CDR3 is TGTGCCAGCAGCTTTATAGGGGGCTACACCTTC.

This chain links TRBV4-1 with TRBJ2-1, with 15 bases matching TRBD2. This CDR3 is built from 18 residues. Germline V gene lookup returns CDR1 MGHRA and CDR2 YSYEKL. J was trimmed by 8 bases and V by 4 bases; bases with no gene match: 12. DNA for the CDR3: TGCGCCAGCAGCCGATCCGGACTAGCGGGAGGGCCTAAGGATGAGCAGTTCTTC. Protein sequence: CASSRSGLAGGPKDEQFF.

CDR3 residues: CASSLSTGGRETQYF. The CDR3 bases are TGTGCCAGCAGCTTATCAACAGGGGGGAGAGAGACCCAGTACTTC. The chain links TRBV7-9 to TRBJ2-5; TRBD1 matches at 8 bases. V was clipped by 2 bases and J by 4 bases; unmatched bases: 6. Germline CDR1 is SEHNR and CDR2 is FQNEAQ (reference sequence). The CDR3 totals 15 residues. The entire variable domain, with the rest obtained from reference TRBV7-9 and TRBJ2-5, is as follows: DTGVSQNPRHKITKRGQNVTFRCDPISEHNRLYWYRQTLGQGPEFLTYFQNEAQLEKSRLLSDRFSAERPKGSFSTLEIQRTEQGDSAMYLCASSLSTGGRETQYFGPGTRLLVL.

The chain couples TRBV30 to TRBJ2-7; 7 bases are a match to TRBD2. Germline values: CDR1 GTSNPN, CDR2 SVGIG (reference sequence). This CDR3 spans 13 amino acids. After removal of 2 bases from V and 4 bases from J, the junction contained 5 bases not matched to a gene. CDR3 sequence: CAWSMTSPYEQYF. DNA of the CDR3: TGTGCCTGGAGTATGACTAGCCCGTACGAGCAGTACTTC.

The chain carries TRBV5-6 and TRBJ1-1; D not certain. CDR1 is SGHDT, CDR2 YYEEEE, per germline. Trimming removed 3 bases at V and 1 base at J, with 13 bases between. This CDR3 region has 15 residues. This CDR3 is CASSYRGRRNTEAFF. CDR3 DNA sequence: TGTGCCAGCAGCTACCGAGGACGGAGGAACACTGAAGCTTTCTTT.

The V gene is TRBV7-3, the J gene TRBJ1-2; no clear D gene. V lost 3 bases and J 0 bases, leaving 5 bases between the germline ends. The CDR3 has 13 residues. Looked up from germline, CDR1 is SGHTA and CDR2 is FQGTGA. In DNA, the CDR3 is TGTGCCAGCAGCTTCCGAGCTAACTATGGCTACACCTTC. Translated, it gives CASSFRANYGYTF.

The sample holds one count of this clone. This chain connects TRBV18 to TRBJ2-3, with TRBD1 matching over 10 bases. The germline V gene encodes CDR1 KGHSH and CDR2 LQKENI. The trim removed 8 bases at V and 4 bases at J, leaving 9 bases unmatched. The CDR3 runs 15 residues. The CDR3, as DNA: TGTGCCAGCCACCGAGGGGACAGGGGATCAGATACGCAGTATTTT. This translates into CASHRGDRGSDTQYF. Based on the CDR3 plus reference TRBV18 and TRBJ2-3, the full variable domain is NAGVMQNPRHLVRRRGQEARLRCSPMKGHSHVYWYRQLPEEGLKFMVYLQKENIIDESGMPKERFSAEFPKEGPSILRIQQVVRGDSAAYFCASHRGDRGSDTQYFGPGTRLTVL.

The rearrangement joins TRBV6-6 to TRBJ1-2; tentative D call: TRBD1 (6 bases). The CDR3 loop spans 13 amino acids. Germline V gene data show CDR1 as MNHNY and CDR2 as SVGAGI (reference sequence). With 6 bases removed from V and 8 bases from J, the gap between germline ends came to 16 bases. CDR3 residues: CASRITRDTGYTF. In DNA, the CDR3 is TGTGCCAGCAGAATAACCCGGGACACCGGCTACACCTTC.

V is TRBV9 and J is TRBJ2-2; D remains ambiguous. Trimming took off 0 bases at V and 10 bases at J, with 7 bases between the two ends. CDR1 is SGDLS, CDR2 YYNGEE, per germline. The CDR3 consists of 12 residues. As DNA, the CDR3 is TGTGCCAGCAGCGTAGAACAGACGGAGCTGTTTTTT. Its protein is CASSVEQTELFF.

The J gene is TRBJ2-5, the V gene TRBV18; possibly TRBD1 for D (6 bases). V was shortened by 6 bases and J by 1 base, with 9 bases between the two germline ends. This CDR3 is built from 13 residues. From germline, CDR1 is KGHSH and CDR2 LQKENI. For the CDR3, the DNA is TGTGCCAGCTCTCGACAGGTCCAAGAGACCCAGTACTTC. Amino acid sequence: CASSRQVQETQYF.

This clone was counted between two and nine times. CDR3 region: CASSLGDSMGYGYTF. As DNA, the CDR3 is TGTGCCAGCAGCTTGGGTGACTCAATGGGGTATGGCTACACCTTC. V gene TRBV5-5 combines with J gene TRBJ1-2, with D hard to call. Per germline, CDR1 SGHKS and CDR2 YYEKEE (reference sequence). This CDR3 spans 15 amino acids. V was trimmed by 0 bases and J by 5 bases, leaving 14 bases between them.